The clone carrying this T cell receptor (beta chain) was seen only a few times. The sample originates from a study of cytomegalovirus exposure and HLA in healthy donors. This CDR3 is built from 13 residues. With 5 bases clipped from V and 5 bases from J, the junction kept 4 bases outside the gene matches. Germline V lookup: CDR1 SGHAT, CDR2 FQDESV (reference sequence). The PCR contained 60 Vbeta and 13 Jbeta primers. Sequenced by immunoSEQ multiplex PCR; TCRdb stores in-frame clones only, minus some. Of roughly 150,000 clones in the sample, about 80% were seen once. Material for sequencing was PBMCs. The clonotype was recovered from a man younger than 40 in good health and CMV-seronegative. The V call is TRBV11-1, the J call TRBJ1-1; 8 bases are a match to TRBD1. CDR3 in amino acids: CASSIDRGTEAFF. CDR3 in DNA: TGTGCCAGCAGCATCGACAGGGGAACTGAAGCTTTCTTT.